This entry describes one TCR beta chain. This same CDR3 is encoded by further DNA sequences in the sample. As handled by the study authors: Researchers report that nucleated cell counts were estimated from reference gene primer amplification. The protocol was immunoSEQ multiplex PCR, while the TCRdb copy is restricted to in-frame clones and leaves out a portion. V, J and clone size are taken as reported in that table, and D and trimming were inferred from the DNA itself. The sample includes roughly 100,000 clones, around 84% of them seen just once. This sample is drawn from a study of blood T cell repertoires in COVID-19. Study overall: PBMCs, B-cell-depleted T cells, or T cells provided the cDNA or gDNA that made up the material.

The germline CDR1 and CDR2 sequences are MNHEY and SVGAGI. The ends were cut back, 6 bases at V and 1 base at J, with 9 bases in the middle. The CDR3 is made up of 13 amino acids. This chain links TRBV6-5 with TRBJ1-1; D gene ambiguous. Sequences were obtained from peripheral blood. The clonotype originates from a man between 60 and 75 years old with acute or convalescent COVID-19. CDR3 loop: CASSPTGNTEAFF. For the CDR3, the DNA is TGTGCCAGCAGCCCCACGGGGAACACTGAAGCTTTCTTT.